This T cell receptor (beta chain) was sequenced for a study of T-cell memory formation after mild COVID-19. With constant-segment primers, 5'RACE yielded cDNA libraries of TCR alpha and TCR beta that carried sample barcodes and UMIs. A single record per CDR3 protein comes from TCRdb applying MiXCR to the 5' RACE reads. Here the sample spans about 430,000 distinct CDR3 sequences, roughly a quarter being singletons. Notes on this clonotype: No antigen is known for it.

Whole-study findings and limits: The study found contracting CD4+ clones mainly in CM and EM and contracting CD8+ clones in EMRA. The study detected some responding clones in pre-infection memory, suggesting cross-reactive memory joined. Whether second-wave clones peaking at day 37 were SARS-CoV-2 specific went unconfirmed.

The CDR3 has 13 amino acids. V dropped 0 bases and J dropped 7 bases, with 10 bases sitting between them. The germline gives CDR1 DFQATT, CDR2 SNEGSKA (reference sequence). The clonotype originates from an adult woman who had mild COVID-19 (a few samples of this study predate the infection). Cell type and time point are not known. This chain joins TRBV20-1 and TRBJ2-1, with D perhaps TRBD1 (5 bases). Sequenced sample: PBMCs or a T cell subset sorted from them (not recorded which). CDR3 DNA sequence: TGCAGTGCTAGAGATCCCAGGGCAAATGAGCAGTTCTTC. It yields the protein CSARDPRANEQFF.